A single sample gave rise to the 27 T cell receptor beta chains below, sequenced in a study of blood T cell repertoires in COVID-19. The table came from immunoSEQ multiplex PCR; TCRdb's copy has only in-frame clones and leaves some out. The top ten clones hold 3% of a sample with roughly 280,000 clones, roughly nine tenths of them seen once. The sample comprised PBMCs or T cells enriched from blood (not recorded which). Receptors originate from a woman in her forties or fifties who had recovered from COVID-19.

The chain combines TRBV5-1 with TRBJ2-5; 11 bases are shared with TRBD2. The CDR3 spans 16 residues. V lost 0 bases, J lost 4 bases, and 5 bases stayed unmatched. CDR1 and CDR2 (germline): SGHRS, YFSETQ. The CDR3 sequence is CASSLVPTSGTETQYF. The CDR3 coding sequence is TGCGCCAGCAGCTTGGTCCCGACTAGCGGGACAGAGACCCAGTACTTC.

The chain is built from TRBV5-1 and TRBJ1-3, with 8 bases aligning to TRBD1. Germline CDR1 SGHRS, CDR2 YFSETQ. V shed 3 bases and J 0 bases; nucleotides not matched to a gene: 5. The CDR3 spans 16 residues. This chain's CDR3 is CASSSGQARSGNTIYF. Written as DNA, the CDR3 is TGCGCCAGCAGCTCGGGACAGGCCCGCTCTGGAAACACCATATATTTT. The variable domain in full, with the rest retrieved from reference TRBV5-1 and TRBJ1-3, is KAGVTQTPRYLIKTRGQQVTLSCSPISGHRSVSWYQQTPGQGLQFLFEYFSETQRNKGNFPGRFSGRQFSNSRSEMNVSTLELGDSALYLCASSSGQARSGNTIYFGEGSWLTVV.

V usage is TRBV4-2 and J usage is TRBJ2-3, with D possibly TRBD2 on 6 matching bases. CDR3 length: 15 residues. Germline CDR1 reads LGHNA; CDR2 reads YNFKEQ. V dropped 0 bases and J dropped 1 base, with 8 bases sitting between them. CDR3 protein: CASSQEIAGTDTQYF. The CDR3, as DNA: TGTGCCAGCAGCCAAGAGATAGCGGGCACAGATACGCAGTATTTT.

The chain carries TRBV5-1 and TRBJ2-3; possibly TRBD2 for D (5 bases). CDR1 and CDR2 from the germline V gene are SGHRS and YFSETQ. The ends were cut back, 4 bases at V and 5 bases at J, with 14 bases in the middle. This CDR3 is 14 amino acids long. The CDR3 loop reads CASSGSTRRDTQYF. For the CDR3, the DNA is TGCGCCAGCAGCGGATCCACTAGACGAGATACGCAGTATTTT.

The chain joins TRBV9 to TRBJ1-2, with a weak D call TRBD1 (6 bases). V was cut by 0 bases and J by 4 bases, with 13 bases left in between. CDR3 size: 15 residues. CDR1 and CDR2 from the germline V gene are SGDLS and YYNGEE. The CDR3, as DNA: TGTGCCAGCAGCGTAGAGGGGGAATTTGGCTATGGCTACACCTTC. It yields the protein CASSVEGEFGYGYTF.

This sequence joins TRBV24-1 and TRBJ2-1, with D perhaps TRBD2 (5 bases). In germline, CDR1 is KGHDR, CDR2 SFDVKD. The CDR3 sequence is 13 residues long. Trimming shortened V by 4 bases and J by 8 bases, and 11 bases separated the two germline ends. This chain's CDR3 is CATSDKGVHEQFF. Written as DNA, the CDR3 is TGTGCCACCAGTGACAAGGGAGTACATGAGCAGTTCTTC.

This chain joins TRBV2 and TRBJ1-4; TRBD1 aligns across 7 bases. V lost 10 bases to trimming and J lost 7 bases; unmatched junction nucleotides: 9. This CDR3 has 13 residues. CDR1 is SNHLY, CDR2 FYNNEI, per germline. The CDR3 protein is CATKGGAVEKLFF. CDR3 coding DNA: TGTGCCACCAAAGGGGGCGCAGTTGAAAAACTGTTTTTT.

The table lists this clone with a count of one. The V gene is TRBV7-9, the J gene TRBJ2-7; tentative D call: TRBD2 (6 bases). Germline V lookup: CDR1 SEHNR, CDR2 FQNEAQ (reference sequence). The CDR3 has 15 residues. The V gene lost 1 base and the J gene lost 1 base, with 11 bases spanning the gap. CDR3 loop: CASSLGGTRSYEQYF. The DNA for the CDR3 is TGTGCCAGCAGCTTAGGAGGGACTCGGTCCTACGAGCAGTACTTC.

The rearrangement joins TRBV7-9 to TRBJ2-7; 7 positions agree with TRBD2. The germline V gene has CDR1 SEHNR and CDR2 FQNEAQ (reference sequence). The CDR3 contains 14 residues. After removal of 7 bases from V and 5 bases from J, the junction contained 11 bases not matched to a gene. DNA of the CDR3: TGTGCCAGCACCACCGGGGGGAGGCTGCACGAGCAGTACTTC. It codes for CASTTGGRLHEQYF.

Regarding this clone: At the DNA level, this CDR3 is encoded by other sequences in the same sample as well. The gene calls are TRBV18 and TRBJ2-7; 7 bases are a match to TRBD1. V shed 4 bases, J shed 0 bases, and the junction held 6 bases outside the gene matches. The germline CDR1 and CDR2 sequences are KGHSH and LQKENI. This CDR3 is 15 amino acids long. The CDR3 is CASSLTGTDSYEQYF. For the CDR3, the DNA is TGTGCCAGCTCACTTACCGGGACAGACTCCTACGAGCAGTACTTC. Complete variable domain (other parts from reference TRBV18 and TRBJ2-7): NAGVMQNPRHLVRRRGQEARLRCSPMKGHSHVYWYRQLPEEGLKFMVYLQKENIIDESGMPKERFSAEFPKEGPSILRIQQVVRGDSAAYFCASSLTGTDSYEQYFGPGTRLTVT.

The V and J genes are TRBV11-3 and TRBJ2-7; D is possibly TRBD1 (5 bases). The V end lost 4 bases, the J end lost 6 bases, and 13 bases lay between the germline ends. The CDR3 covers 13 residues. Germline assignment: CDR1 SGHNT and CDR2 YENEEA. The CDR3 sequence is CASSSRGRGEQYF. In DNA form, the CDR3 reads TGTGCCAGCAGCTCAAGGGGTAGGGGCGAGCAGTACTTC.

The V call is TRBV28, the J call TRBJ1-6, with D unresolved. The V end lost 4 bases, the J end lost 4 bases, and 5 bases lay between the germline ends. Germline V CDR1 and CDR2: MDHEN, SYDVKM. This CDR3 has 13 residues. CDR3 region: CASSSDYNSPLHF. CDR3 in DNA: TGTGCCAGCAGTTCAGATTATAATTCACCCCTCCACTTT. Based on the CDR3 plus reference TRBV28 and TRBJ1-6, the full variable domain is DVKVTQSSRYLVKRTGEKVFLECVQDMDHENMFWYRQDPGLGLRLIYFSYDVKMKEKGDIPEGYSVSREKKERFSLILESASTNQTSMYLCASSSDYNSPLHFGNGTRLTVT.

The rearrangement links TRBV5-1 to TRBJ2-7, with 11 nucleotides matching TRBD2. Losses at the gene ends were 5 bases for V and 5 bases for J; bases not matched to a gene: 9. The CDR3 has 15 amino acids. Germline values: CDR1 SGHRS, CDR2 YFSETQ. The CDR3 DNA reads as TGCGCCAGCAGTCTGACTAGCGGGATGAAGGACGAGCAGTACTTC. This codes for CASSLTSGMKDEQYF. Drawing the rest from reference TRBV5-1 and TRBJ2-7, the complete variable domain is KAGVTQTPRYLIKTRGQQVTLSCSPISGHRSVSWYQQTPGQGLQFLFEYFSETQRNKGNFPGRFSGRQFSNSRSEMNVSTLELGDSALYLCASSLTSGMKDEQYFGPGTRLTVT.

Written as DNA, the CDR3 is TGTGCCAGCAGCTTGCCAGGGGGCGTCACTGAAGCTTTCTTT. Protein product: CASSLPGGVTEAFF. The chain joins TRBV5-4 to TRBJ1-1; TRBD1 aligns across 8 bases. CDR3 length: 14 residues. Germline CDR1 is SGHNT and CDR2 is YYREEE (reference sequence). V was pared by 1 base and J by 4 bases, with 3 bases of the junction left unmatched.

This sequence joins TRBV7-2 and TRBJ2-1; 9 nucleotides match TRBD1. CDR3 length equals 16 residues. The ends lost 5 bases at V and 4 bases at J; junction bases unmatched: 9. The germline gives CDR1 SGHTA, CDR2 FQGNSA. In DNA, the CDR3 is TGTGCCAGCAGCCTCTTGGGACAGGGCATTTACAATGAGCAGTTCTTC. It is translated as CASSLLGQGIYNEQFF.

This chain links TRBV2 with TRBJ1-1; the match to TRBD1 covers 7 bases. The CDR3 has 13 amino acids. Germline loops: CDR1 SNHLY, CDR2 FYNNEI. The V gene end was trimmed by 7 bases and the J gene end by 2 bases; junction bases not matched to a gene: 4. CDR3 in DNA: TGTGCCAGCAAGGGGGACAGAAACACTGAAGCTTTCTTT. It encodes CASKGDRNTEAFF.

This chain links TRBV18 with TRBJ1-1; D uncertain. CDR1 and CDR2 (germline): KGHSH, LQKENI. CDR3 length equals 15 residues. V was trimmed by 2 bases and J by 0 bases, leaving 10 bases between them. The CDR3 DNA follows: TGTGCCAGCTCACCAGAGTGGTCCATGAACACTGAAGCTTTCTTT. Protein: CASSPEWSMNTEAFF.

V usage is TRBV4-2 and J usage is TRBJ1-3; 7 bases agree with TRBD1. The CDR3 sequence is 16 residues long. Germline loops: CDR1 LGHNA, CDR2 YNFKEQ. V shed 0 bases, J shed 3 bases, and the junction held 5 bases outside the gene matches. The CDR3 loop reads CASSQEPGGDGNTIYF. CDR3 coding DNA: TGTGCCAGCAGCCAAGAGCCAGGGGGAGATGGAAACACCATATATTTT.

This clone was counted once. The chain combines TRBV4-3 with TRBJ1-4; tentatively, D is TRBD1 (5 bases). V was trimmed by 0 bases and J by 7 bases, leaving 12 bases between them. The CDR3 runs 15 residues. Germline V gene data show CDR1 as LGHNA and CDR2 as YSLEER. The CDR3 sequence: CASSQDSGVGEKLFF. The CDR3 nucleotides read TGCGCCAGCAGCCAAGATTCGGGGGTGGGTGAAAAACTGTTTTTT.

The rearrangement uses TRBV6-5 and TRBJ1-3; D might be TRBD1 (6 bases). CDR1 and CDR2 (germline): MNHEY, SVGAGI. V was shortened by 6 bases and J by 4 bases, with 13 bases between the two germline ends. The CDR3 is made up of 14 amino acids. The CDR3 nucleotides are TGTGCCAGCAGCGGACAGTCGGCGGGAAACACCATATATTTT. This encodes CASSGQSAGNTIYF.

The V and J genes are TRBV5-1 and TRBJ1-2; D remains ambiguous. The V end lost 0 bases, the J end lost 7 bases, and 10 bases lay between the germline ends. Germline V gene sequence: CDR1 SGHRS, CDR2 YFSETQ. There are 13 residues in the CDR3. Here the CDR3 reads CASSLVPEGGYTF. The CDR3 nucleotides read TGCGCCAGCAGCTTGGTTCCGGAGGGTGGCTACACCTTC.

The chain is built from TRBV7-2 and TRBJ1-2; TRBD1 might be the D (6 bases). CDR1 and CDR2 from the germline V gene are SGHTA and FQGNSA. This CDR3 region has 15 residues. Trimming stripped 1 base from V and 0 bases from J, with 9 bases between. The CDR3 loop is CASSLGEGANYGYTF. The CDR3 coding sequence is TGTGCCAGCAGCTTAGGGGAGGGGGCTAACTATGGCTACACCTTC.

The rearrangement joins TRBV24-1 to TRBJ1-1; D may be TRBD1 (5 bases). The CDR3 spans 12 residues. V was cut by 4 bases and J by 7 bases, with 9 bases left in between. The V gene's germline CDR1 is KGHDR and CDR2 SFDVKD. The CDR3 sequence is CATSDREGEAFF. The CDR3 DNA reads TGTGCCACCAGTGACAGGGAGGGTGAAGCTTTCTTT.

This clone was counted a single time. The chain links TRBV2 to TRBJ2-3, with 9 bases lining up with TRBD1. CDR1 and CDR2 from the germline V gene are SNHLY and FYNNEI. The CDR3 runs 13 residues. V lost 10 bases and J lost 5; bases outside the gene matches: 7. This CDR3 is CATTGGTRDTQYF. Written as DNA, the CDR3 is TGTGCCACCACAGGGGGCACAAGAGATACGCAGTATTTT.

This clone was counted between two and nine times. The chain is built from TRBV19 and TRBJ1-5; D is possibly TRBD1 (5 bases). With 7 bases removed from V and 6 bases from J, the gap between germline ends came to 19 bases. CDR1 is LNHDA, CDR2 SQIVND, per germline (reference sequence). The CDR3 has 15 amino acids. CDR3 protein: CASNSGGGSGQPQHF. CDR3 DNA sequence: TGTGCCAGTAACTCCGGGGGGGGTTCCGGTCAGCCCCAGCATTTT.

J is TRBJ2-7 and V is TRBV9, with 8 bases matching TRBD2. The CDR3 consists of 15 residues. The trim removed 2 bases at V and 3 bases at J, leaving 7 bases unmatched. Germline lookup yields CDR1 SGDLS and CDR2 YYNGEE. The CDR3 here is CASSVGAGVYYEQYF. The CDR3 DNA sequence: TGTGCCAGCAGCGTTGGAGCGGGAGTCTACTACGAGCAGTACTTC.

This chain connects TRBV5-1 to TRBJ2-7, with D perhaps TRBD2 (6 bases). V lost 4 bases, J lost 0 bases, and 14 bases lay in between. The CDR3 is 15 residues long. Germline assignment: CDR1 SGHRS and CDR2 YFSETQ. CDR3 amino acids: CASSQGLLNSYEQYF. CDR3 DNA sequence: TGCGCCAGCAGCCAAGGACTATTGAACTCCTACGAGCAGTACTTC.